This TCR beta chain was identified during a study of T-cell memory formation after mild COVID-19. This clonotype has only a few counts. Via MiXCR, TCRdb re-called the 5' RACE reads, giving one row per CDR3 protein. Of hundreds of thousands of distinct CDR3 sequences in the sample, around 21% were seen once. Germline-derived CDR1 and CDR2 are SGHRS and YFSETQ. This CDR3 is 14 amino acids long. The V end was cut by 3 bases, the J end by 3 bases, with 13 bases between. This TCR was recovered from an adult woman who had mild COVID-19 (a few samples of this study predate the infection). Cell type and time point are not known. The genes are TRBV5-1 and TRBJ2-7, with D perhaps matching TRBD1 or TRBD2 (6 bases each). Input material: PBMCs or a T cell subset sorted from them (not recorded which). The CDR3 coding sequence is TGCGCCAGCAGCTGGAGGGGGGACAACTACGAGCAGTACTTC. Translation gives CASSWRGDNYEQYF. The variable domain in full, completed from reference TRBV5-1 and TRBJ2-7, reads KAGVTQTPRYLIKTRGQQVTLSCSPISGHRSVSWYQQTPGQGLQFLFEYFSETQRNKGNFPGRFSGRQFSNSRSEMNVSTLELGDSALYLCASSWRGDNYEQYFGPGTRLTVT.